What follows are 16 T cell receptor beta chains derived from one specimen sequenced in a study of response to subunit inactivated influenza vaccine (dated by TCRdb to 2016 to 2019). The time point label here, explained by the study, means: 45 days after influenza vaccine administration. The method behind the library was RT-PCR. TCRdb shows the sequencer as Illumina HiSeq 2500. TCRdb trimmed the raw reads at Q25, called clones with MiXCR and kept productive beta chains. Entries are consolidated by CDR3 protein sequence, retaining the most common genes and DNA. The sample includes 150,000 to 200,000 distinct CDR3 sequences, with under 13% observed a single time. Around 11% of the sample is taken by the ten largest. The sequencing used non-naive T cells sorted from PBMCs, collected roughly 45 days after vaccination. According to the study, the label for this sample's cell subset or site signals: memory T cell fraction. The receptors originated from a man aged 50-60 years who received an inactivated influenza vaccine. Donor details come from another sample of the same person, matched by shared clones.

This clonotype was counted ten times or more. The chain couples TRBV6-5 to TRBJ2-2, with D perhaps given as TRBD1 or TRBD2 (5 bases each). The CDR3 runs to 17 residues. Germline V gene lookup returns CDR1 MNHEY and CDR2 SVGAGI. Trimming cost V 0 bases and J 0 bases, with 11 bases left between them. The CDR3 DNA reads TGTGCCAGCAGTTACTCTTGGGGGTTGACGAACACCGGGGAGCTGTTTTTT. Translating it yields CASSYSWGLTNTGELFF.

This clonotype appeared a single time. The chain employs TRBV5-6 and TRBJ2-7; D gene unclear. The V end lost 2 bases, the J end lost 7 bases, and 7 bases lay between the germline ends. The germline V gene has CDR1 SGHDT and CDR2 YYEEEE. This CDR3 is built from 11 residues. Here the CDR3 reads CASSFSDEQYF. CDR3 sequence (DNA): TGTGCCAGCAGCTTCAGTGATGAGCAGTACTTC.

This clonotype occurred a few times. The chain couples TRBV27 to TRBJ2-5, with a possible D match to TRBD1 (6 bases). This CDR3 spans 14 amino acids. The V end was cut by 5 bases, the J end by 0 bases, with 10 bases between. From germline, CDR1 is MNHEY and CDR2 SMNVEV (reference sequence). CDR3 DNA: TGTGCCAGCAGTCACCGGGACAACCAAGAGACCCAGTACTTC. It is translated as CASSHRDNQETQYF.

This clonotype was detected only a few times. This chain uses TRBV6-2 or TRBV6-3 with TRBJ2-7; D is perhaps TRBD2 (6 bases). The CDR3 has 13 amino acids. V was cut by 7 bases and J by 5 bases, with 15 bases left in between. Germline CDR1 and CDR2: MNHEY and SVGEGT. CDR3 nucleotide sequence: TGTGCCAGCACCCCCGCCGGCGGGAACGAGCAGTACTTC. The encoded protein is CASTPAGGNEQYF.

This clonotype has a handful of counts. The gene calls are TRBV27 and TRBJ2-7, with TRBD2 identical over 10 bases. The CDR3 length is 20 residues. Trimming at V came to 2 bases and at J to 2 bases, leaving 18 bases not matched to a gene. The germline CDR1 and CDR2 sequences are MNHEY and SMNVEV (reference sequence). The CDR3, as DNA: TGTGCCAGCAGTTTAAGGATGGTAGGCCCCGGACTAGCGGTGCCCTACGAGCAGTACTTC. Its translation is CASSLRMVGPGLAVPYEQYF.

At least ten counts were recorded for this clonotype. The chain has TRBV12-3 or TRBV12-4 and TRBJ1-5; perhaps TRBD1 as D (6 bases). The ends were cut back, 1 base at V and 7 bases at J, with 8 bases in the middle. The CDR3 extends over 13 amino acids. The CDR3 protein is CASSLVRGQPQHF. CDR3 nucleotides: TGTGCCAGCAGTTTAGTCAGGGGCCAGCCCCAGCATTTT.

The chain's CDR3 is CASSLGGVGIDEQYF. In nucleotides, the CDR3 is TGTGCCAGCAGTTTGGGTGGGGTGGGTATCGACGAGCAGTACTTC. V and J are TRBV28 and TRBJ2-7; D remains ambiguous. Germline CDR1 reads MDHEN; CDR2 reads SYDVKM. The germline V and J ends were trimmed by 3 bases and 5 bases, with 17 bases remaining between them. This CDR3 comprises 15 residues.

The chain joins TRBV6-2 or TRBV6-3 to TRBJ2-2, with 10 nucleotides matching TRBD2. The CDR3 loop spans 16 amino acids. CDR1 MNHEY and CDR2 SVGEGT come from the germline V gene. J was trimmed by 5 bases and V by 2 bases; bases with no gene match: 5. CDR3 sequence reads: CASSYTLAGVTGELFF. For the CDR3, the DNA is TGTGCCAGCAGTTACACCCTAGCGGGAGTTACCGGGGAGCTGTTTTTT.

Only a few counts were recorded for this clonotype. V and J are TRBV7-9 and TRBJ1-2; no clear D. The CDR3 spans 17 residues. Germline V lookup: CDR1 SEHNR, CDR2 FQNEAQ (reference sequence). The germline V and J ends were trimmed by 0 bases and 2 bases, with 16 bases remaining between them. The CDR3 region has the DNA TGTGCCAGCAGCTTAGCTCGGTCGGCCTCTGGGAACTATGGCTACACCTTC. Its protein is CASSLARSASGNYGYTF.

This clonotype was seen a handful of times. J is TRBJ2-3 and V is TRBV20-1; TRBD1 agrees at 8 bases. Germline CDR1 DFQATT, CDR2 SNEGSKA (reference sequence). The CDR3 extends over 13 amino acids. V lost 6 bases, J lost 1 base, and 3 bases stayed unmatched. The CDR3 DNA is TGCAGTGCGGAGGACAGGGGCACAGATACGCAGTATTTT. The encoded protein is CSAEDRGTDTQYF.

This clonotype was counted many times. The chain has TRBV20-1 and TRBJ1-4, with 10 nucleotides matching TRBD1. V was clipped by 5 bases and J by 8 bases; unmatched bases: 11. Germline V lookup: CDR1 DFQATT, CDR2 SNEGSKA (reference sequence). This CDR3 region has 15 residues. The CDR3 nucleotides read TGCAGTGCTTCTCAGACCGGGACAGGGGCGGAAAAACTGTTTTTT. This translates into CSASQTGTGAEKLFF.

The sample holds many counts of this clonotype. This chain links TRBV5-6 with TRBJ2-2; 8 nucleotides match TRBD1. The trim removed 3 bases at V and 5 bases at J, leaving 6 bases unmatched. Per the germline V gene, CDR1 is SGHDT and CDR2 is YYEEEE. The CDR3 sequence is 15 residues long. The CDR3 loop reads CASSSGQAVTGELFF. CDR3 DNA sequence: TGTGCCAGCAGCTCGGGACAGGCAGTAACCGGGGAGCTGTTTTTT.

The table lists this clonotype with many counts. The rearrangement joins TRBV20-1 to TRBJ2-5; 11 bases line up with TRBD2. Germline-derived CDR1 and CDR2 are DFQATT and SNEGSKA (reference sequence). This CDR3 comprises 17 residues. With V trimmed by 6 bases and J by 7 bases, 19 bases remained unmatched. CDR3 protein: CSAFWILAGVYDGTQYF. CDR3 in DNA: TGCAGTGCCTTCTGGATACTAGCGGGAGTTTATGACGGGACCCAGTACTTC.

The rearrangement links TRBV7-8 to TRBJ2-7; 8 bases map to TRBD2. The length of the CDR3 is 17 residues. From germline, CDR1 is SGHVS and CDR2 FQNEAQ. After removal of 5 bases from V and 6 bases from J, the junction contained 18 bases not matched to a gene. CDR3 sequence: CASSPGRGGTPMGEQYF. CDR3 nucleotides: TGTGCCAGCAGCCCCGGCCGGGGGGGGACCCCGATGGGCGAGCAGTACTTC.

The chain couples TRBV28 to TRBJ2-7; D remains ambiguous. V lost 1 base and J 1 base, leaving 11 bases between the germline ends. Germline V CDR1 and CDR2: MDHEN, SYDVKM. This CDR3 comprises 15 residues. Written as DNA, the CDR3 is TGTGCCAGCAGTTTATCCCCGTTTCGTTCCTACGAGCAGTACTTC. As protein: CASSLSPFRSYEQYF. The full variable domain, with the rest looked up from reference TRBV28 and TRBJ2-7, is DVKVTQSSRYLVKRTGEKVFLECVQDMDHENMFWYRQDPGLGLRLIYFSYDVKMKEKGDIPEGYSVSREKKERFSLILESASTNQTSMYLCASSLSPFRSYEQYFGPGTRLTVT.

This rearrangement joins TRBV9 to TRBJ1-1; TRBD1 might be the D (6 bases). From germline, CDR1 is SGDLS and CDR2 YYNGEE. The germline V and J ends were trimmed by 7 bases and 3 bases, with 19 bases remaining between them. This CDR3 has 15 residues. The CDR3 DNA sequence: TGTGCCAGCGGAAGGGGGGGAGAAGGACACACTGAAGCTTTCTTT. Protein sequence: CASGRGGEGHTEAFF.